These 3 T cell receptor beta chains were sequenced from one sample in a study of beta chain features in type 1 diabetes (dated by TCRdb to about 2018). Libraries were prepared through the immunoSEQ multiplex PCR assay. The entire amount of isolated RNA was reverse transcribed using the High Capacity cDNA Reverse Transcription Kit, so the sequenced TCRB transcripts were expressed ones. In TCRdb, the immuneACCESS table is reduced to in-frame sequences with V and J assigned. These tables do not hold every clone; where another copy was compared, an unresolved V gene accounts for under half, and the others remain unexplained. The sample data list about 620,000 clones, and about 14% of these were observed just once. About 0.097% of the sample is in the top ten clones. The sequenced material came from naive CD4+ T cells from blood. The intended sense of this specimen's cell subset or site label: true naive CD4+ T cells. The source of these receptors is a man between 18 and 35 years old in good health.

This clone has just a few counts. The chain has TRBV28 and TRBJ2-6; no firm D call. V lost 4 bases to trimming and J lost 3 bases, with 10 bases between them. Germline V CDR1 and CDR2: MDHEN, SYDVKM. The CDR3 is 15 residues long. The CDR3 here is CASSSPGLGANVLTF. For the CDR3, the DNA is TGTGCCAGCAGTTCCCCGGGTCTTGGGGCCAACGTCCTGACTTTC.

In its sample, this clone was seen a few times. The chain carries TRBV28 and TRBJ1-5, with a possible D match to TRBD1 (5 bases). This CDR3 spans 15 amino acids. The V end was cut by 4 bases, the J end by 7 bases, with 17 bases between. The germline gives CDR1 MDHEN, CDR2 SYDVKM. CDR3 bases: TGTGCCAGCAGTTCAACTCGGGGCTTCAGGCAGCCCCAGCATTTT. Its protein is CASSSTRGFRQPQHF.

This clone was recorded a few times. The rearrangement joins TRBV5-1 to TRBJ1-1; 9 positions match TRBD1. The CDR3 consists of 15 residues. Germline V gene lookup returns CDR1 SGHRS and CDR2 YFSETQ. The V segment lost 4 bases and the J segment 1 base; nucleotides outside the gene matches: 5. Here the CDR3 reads CASSRTGETNTEAFF. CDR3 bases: TGCGCCAGCAGCCGGACAGGGGAGACGAACACTGAAGCTTTCTTT.